Each of the 8 T cell receptor beta chains below was sequenced from the same sample in a study of cytomegalovirus exposure and HLA in healthy donors (dated by TCRdb to the late 2010s). The library was built by means of the immunoSEQ multiplex PCR assay. For the multiplex PCR, a mixture combining 60 forward primers for TCR Vbeta segments and 13 reverse primers for TCR Jbeta segments was used. TCRdb mirrors the immuneACCESS table, restricted to in-frame sequences. Some clones are absent from its copies; in checked studies, under half trace to an unresolved V gene, and the reason for the others is unknown. The sample records 110,000 to 150,000 clones, more than 70% of which are singletons. The top ten hold more than 2.5% of the sample. Sequencing was carried out using PBMCs. The source of these receptors is a man aged 40-55 years in good health and CMV-seronegative.

This clone was seen just once. One end of the junction varies from germline; a read error may be responsible. CDR3: CASSPPVGRAGRF. In nucleotides, the CDR3 is TGTGCCAGCAGCCCTCCGGTGGGACGAGCGGGACGCTTC. The chain carries TRBV7-9 and TRBJ2-7; 7 bases agree with TRBD2. Germline values: CDR1 SEHNR, CDR2 FQNEAQ (reference sequence). CDR3 length: 13 residues.

The chain links TRBV7-9 to TRBJ1-5; TRBD1 matches at 7 bases. J lost 7 bases, V lost 0 bases, and 15 bases had no gene match. The CDR3 contains 18 residues. Germline values: CDR1 SEHNR, CDR2 FQNEAQ (reference sequence). CDR3 nucleotides: TGTGCCAGCAGCTTAGCGGCCGGGACAGTCGCCCACGGGCAGCCCCAGCATTTT. Residues: CASSLAAGTVAHGQPQHF.

CDR3 loop: CASSWGTALRYGYTF. Here the CDR3 DNA reads TGCGCCAGCAGCTGGGGGACAGCTCTACGTTATGGCTACACCTTC. The chain employs TRBV5-1 and TRBJ1-2, with 7 positions matching TRBD1. The germline V gene has CDR1 SGHRS and CDR2 YFSETQ. Trimming at V came to 3 bases and at J to 5 bases, leaving 10 bases not matched to a gene. The CDR3 spans 15 residues. Together with reference TRBV5-1 and TRBJ1-2, the CDR3 gives the full variable domain: KAGVTQTPRYLIKTRGQQVTLSCSPISGHRSVSWYQQTPGQGLQFLFEYFSETQRNKGNFPGRFSGRQFSNSRSEMNVSTLELGDSALYLCASSWGTALRYGYTFGSGTRLTVV.

V gene TRBV6-1 combines with J gene TRBJ2-4; TRBD1 aligns across 9 bases. The CDR3 has 14 amino acids. V shed 10 bases, J shed 6 bases, and the junction held 10 bases outside the gene matches. Germline V gene sequence: CDR1 MNHNS, CDR2 SASEGT. The CDR3 DNA reads TGTGCCATTTACTCGGACAGGGGCAGAAACATTCAGTACTTC. Amino acids: CAIYSDRGRNIQYF.

In its sample, this clone was seen a few times. The V call is TRBV6-1, the J call TRBJ1-2; the match to TRBD1 covers 9 bases. Germline V gene sequence: CDR1 MNHNS, CDR2 SASEGT. The CDR3 extends over 14 amino acids. Germline trimming cut 1 base from V and 8 bases from J; bases unmatched to any gene: 5. The CDR3 sequence is CASSEGTGVRGYTF. In DNA, the CDR3 is TGTGCCAGCAGTGAAGGGACAGGGGTACGAGGCTACACCTTC.

This clone was detected only a few times. V and J are TRBV28 and TRBJ1-2, with D perhaps TRBD1 (6 bases). The germline gives CDR1 MDHEN, CDR2 SYDVKM. The length of the CDR3 is 13 residues. Trimming shortened V by 6 bases and J by 4 bases, and 12 bases separated the two germline ends. This CDR3 is CASRTRGGYGYTF. The CDR3 DNA follows: TGTGCCAGCAGAACCAGGGGTGGCTATGGCTACACCTTC.

The CDR3 protein is CASSLERQGGGYTF. As DNA, the CDR3 is TGTGCCAGCAGCTTAGAGAGACAGGGTGGTGGCTACACCTTC. The J gene is TRBJ1-2, the V gene TRBV7-2; 7 bases line up with TRBD1. Germline CDR1 reads SGHTA; CDR2 reads FQGNSA. The CDR3 consists of 14 residues. V was clipped by 1 base and J by 7 bases; unmatched bases: 6.

The chain employs TRBV19 and TRBJ1-3, with unresolved D. The germline V gene encodes CDR1 LNHDA and CDR2 SQIVND (reference sequence). The CDR3 has 15 residues. The V end lost 2 bases, the J end lost 0 bases, and 8 bases lay between the germline ends. CDR3 bases: TGTGCCAGTAGTATAACGCGGTCCTCTGGAAACACCATATATTTT. It is translated as CASSITRSSGNTIYF.